The 32 T cell receptor beta chains presented below share a single source sample, sequenced in a study of T cell responses to AZD1222 COVID-19 vaccine. TCRdb's table, derived via immunoSEQ multiplex PCR, lists solely in-frame clones and lacks some. Seen here are 100,000 to 130,000 clones, about nine tenths observed once, and the top ten hold 7.5% to 9.5%. Sequenced here: peripheral blood, sampled 28 days after the second AZD1222 dose. These receptor sequences come from an adult who received the AZD1222 COVID-19 vaccine.

The chain employs TRBV9 and TRBJ1-2, with TRBD1 matching 9 bases. The CDR3 extends over 17 amino acids. V lost 1 base to trimming and J lost 4 bases; unmatched junction nucleotides: 11. Germline lookup yields CDR1 SGDLS and CDR2 YYNGEE. The CDR3 loop reads CASSVTGTGKGSYGYTF. The CDR3 region has the DNA TGTGCCAGCAGCGTAACGGGGACAGGGAAGGGAAGCTATGGCTACACCTTC. The full variable domain, in which reference TRBV9 and TRBJ1-2 provide the parts outside the CDR3, is DSGVTQTPKHLITATGQRVTLRCSPRSGDLSVYWYQQSLDQGLQFLIQYYNGEERAKGNILERFSAQQFPDLHSELNLSSLELGDSALYFCASSVTGTGKGSYGYTFGSGTRLTVV.

This clone was counted once. The chain has TRBV4-3 and TRBJ1-4, with D unresolved. The V gene lost 0 bases and the J gene lost 8 bases, with 7 bases spanning the gap. Germline CDR1 and CDR2: LGHNA and YSLEER. This CDR3 comprises 13 residues. CDR3 DNA sequence: TGCGCCAGCAGCCAAGACCGCGAAGAAAAACTGTTTTTT. Translation: CASSQDREEKLFF.

The V call is TRBV5-8, the J call TRBJ2-7; 8 bases align to TRBD1. The CDR3 is 13 residues long. Germline CDR1 SGHTS, CDR2 YDEGEE. V lost 4 bases, J lost 4 bases, and 4 bases stayed unmatched. Here the CDR3 DNA reads TGTGCCAGCAGCCTCCGGACAGGGTACGAGCAGTACTTC. Residues: CASSLRTGYEQYF.

This chain links TRBV11-1 with TRBJ2-7; 7 bases match TRBD1. The CDR3 extends over 14 amino acids. Germline V gives CDR1 SGHAT, CDR2 FQDESV (reference sequence). J lost 6 bases, V lost 3 bases, and 8 bases had no gene match. The CDR3 region has the DNA TGTGCCAGCAGCTTGGGGACAGCCCCTGGCGAGCAGTACTTC. Translating it yields CASSLGTAPGEQYF.

This clone was detected only a few times. J is TRBJ1-2 and V is TRBV14; 9 positions match TRBD1. The CDR3 consists of 16 residues. Germline CDR1 reads SGHDN; CDR2 reads FVKESK. V shed 1 base, J shed 4 bases, and the junction held 7 bases outside the gene matches. The DNA of the CDR3 is TGTGCCAGCAGCCAAGGGACAGGGGCAATTAGCTATGGCTACACCTTC. Residues: CASSQGTGAISYGYTF.

The chain couples TRBV15 to TRBJ1-2, with 7 positions matching TRBD1. CDR3 length: 16 amino acids. The trim removed 3 bases at V and 5 bases at J, leaving 12 bases unmatched. Germline V gene data show CDR1 as LNHNV and CDR2 as YYDKDF (reference sequence). The CDR3 reads CATSRIGTAKIYGYTF. DNA for the CDR3: TGTGCCACCAGCAGGATCGGGACAGCAAAGATTTATGGCTACACCTTC. The full variable domain, rest sourced from reference TRBV15 and TRBJ1-2, is DAMVIQNPRYQVTQFGKPVTLSCSQTLNHNVMYWYQQKSSQAPKLLFHYYDKDFNNEADTPDNFQSRRPNTSFCFLDIRSPGLGDTAMYLCATSRIGTAKIYGYTFGSGTRLTVV.

This clone was found once. The chain is built from TRBV29-1 and TRBJ1-3; 7 nucleotides agree with TRBD1. CDR3 length: 14 amino acids. Germline V lookup: CDR1 SQVTM, CDR2 ANQGSEA. With 5 bases clipped from V and 1 base from J, the junction kept 5 bases outside the gene matches. CDR3 nucleotide sequence: TGCAGCGTTTGCGGGACAGAATCTGGAAACACCATATATTTT. It codes for CSVCGTESGNTIYF.

The chain uses TRBV27 and TRBJ2-4; D gene ambiguous. The germline V and J ends were trimmed by 1 base and 2 bases, with 18 bases remaining between them. The germline V gene has CDR1 MNHEY and CDR2 SMNVEV (reference sequence). CDR3 length: 18 amino acids. The CDR3 here is CASSLYNTGAAPKNIQYF. CDR3 DNA sequence: TGTGCCAGCAGTTTATACAACACCGGTGCAGCGCCCAAAAACATTCAGTACTTC.

The genes are TRBV28 and TRBJ1-2; D is undetermined. CDR3 length: 15 residues. CDR1 is MDHEN, CDR2 SYDVKM, per germline. Trimming cost V 2 bases and J 7 bases, with 17 bases left between them. CDR3 protein: CASSLGGRPQIGYTF. CDR3 DNA: TGTGCCAGCAGTTTAGGAGGCAGGCCACAAATTGGCTACACCTTC.

The V call is TRBV7-8, the J call TRBJ2-2; tentative D call: TRBD2 (5 bases). With 5 bases removed from V and 4 bases from J, the gap between germline ends came to 17 bases. The CDR3 runs 16 residues. Germline values: CDR1 SGHVS, CDR2 FQNEAQ. CDR3 DNA sequence: TGTGCCAGCAGCCCGGAACGAAGGAGGCCCACCGGGGAGCTGTTTTTT. As protein: CASSPERRRPTGELFF.

The chain uses TRBV19 and TRBJ1-2; D unresolved. The CDR3 is made up of 12 amino acids. The V end lost 7 bases, the J end lost 0 bases, and 6 bases lay between the germline ends. CDR1 is LNHDA and CDR2 is SQIVND in the germline V gene (reference sequence). Here the CDR3 reads CASTSSNYGYTF. In DNA, the CDR3 is TGTGCCAGTACTAGCTCTAACTATGGCTACACCTTC.

The chain employs TRBV2 and TRBJ2-7; TRBD1 is a possible D gene (5 bases). Germline V gene lookup returns CDR1 SNHLY and CDR2 FYNNEI. The CDR3 extends over 14 amino acids. Between the trimmed V and J ends, which lost 2 bases and 4 bases, there was a span of 12 bases. The CDR3 region has the DNA TGTGCCAGCAGTGAAAGGTGGACAACTTACGAGCAGTACTTC. Amino acids: CASSERWTTYEQYF. Combining the CDR3 with reference TRBV2 and TRBJ2-7 gives the whole variable domain EPEVTQTPSHQVTQMGQEVILRCVPISNHLYFYWYRQILGQKVEFLVSFYNNEISEKSEIFDDQFSVERPDGSNFTLKIRSTKLEDSAMYFCASSERWTTYEQYFGPGTRLTVT.

The CDR3 DNA follows: TGCAGTGCTAGTCGGAGGGATCAGCCCCAGCATTTT. Translation gives CSASRRDQPQHF. This chain uses TRBV20-1 with TRBJ1-5; D is unresolved. Germline CDR1 reads DFQATT; CDR2 reads SNEGSKA (reference sequence). V was clipped by 3 bases and J by 5 bases, with 8 bases between them. The length of the CDR3 is 12 residues.

This chain joins TRBV10-1 and TRBJ2-3; tentative D call: TRBD2 (5 bases). The CDR3 is 13 residues long. V was clipped by 4 bases and J by 4 bases, with 9 bases between them. From germline, CDR1 is WNHNN and CDR2 SYGVQD (reference sequence). The chain's CDR3 is CASSGPGSDTQYF. The CDR3 coding sequence is TGCGCCAGCAGTGGTCCGGGGTCAGATACGCAGTATTTT.

The rearrangement uses TRBV7-8 and TRBJ1-1; TRBD1 aligns across 7 bases. In germline, CDR1 is SGHVS, CDR2 FQNEAQ. The CDR3 is 15 residues long. The junction had 10 bases not matched to a gene; V was cut back by 5 bases and J by 4 bases. CDR3 nucleotide sequence: TGTGCCAGCAGCAGAACAGGGGAAGCGGGCACTGAAGCTTTCTTT. Residues: CASSRTGEAGTEAFF.

This rearrangement joins TRBV5-1 to TRBJ2-3; 7 nucleotides line up with TRBD1. The CDR3 sequence is 15 residues long. Germline CDR1 is SGHRS and CDR2 is YFSETQ. Trimming took 3 bases from V and 0 from J; bases not matched to a gene: 4. CDR3 DNA: TGCGCCAGCAGCTCGGGACAGATTAGCACAGATACGCAGTATTTT. It is translated as CASSSGQISTDTQYF.

This chain connects TRBV3-1 (or the pseudogene TRBV3-2) to TRBJ2-5; D not certain. From germline, CDR1 is LGHDT and CDR2 YNNKEL (reference sequence). The CDR3 sequence is 14 residues long. The V and J ends lost 3 bases and 3 bases respectively, with 11 bases between them. CDR3 residues: CASSQLQSKETQYF. The DNA for the CDR3 is TGTGCCAGCAGCCAGCTTCAGTCTAAAGAGACCCAGTACTTC.

This chain connects TRBV5-1 to TRBJ2-5, with D uncertain. This CDR3 spans 13 amino acids. V lost 1 base to trimming and J lost 2 bases, with 6 bases between them. CDR1 and CDR2 from the germline V gene are SGHRS and YFSETQ. DNA of the CDR3: TGCGCCAGCAGCTTGAACTTACAAGAGACCCAGTACTTC. It codes for CASSLNLQETQYF. Full variable domain (rest looked up from reference TRBV5-1 and TRBJ2-5): KAGVTQTPRYLIKTRGQQVTLSCSPISGHRSVSWYQQTPGQGLQFLFEYFSETQRNKGNFPGRFSGRQFSNSRSEMNVSTLELGDSALYLCASSLNLQETQYFGPGTRLLVL.

The chain is built from TRBV19 and TRBJ1-2, with D perhaps matching TRBD1 (5 bases). The CDR3 runs to 15 residues. From germline, CDR1 is LNHDA and CDR2 SQIVND (reference sequence). V lost 3 bases, J lost 4 bases, and 15 bases lay in between. The DNA of the CDR3 is TGTGCCAGTAGTATCGCAGGGCTAAGGGGCTATGGCTACACCTTC. It specifies CASSIAGLRGYGYTF.

The V call is TRBV18, the J call TRBJ2-3; a possible D gene is TRBD2 (6 bases). V was pared by 3 bases and J by 5 bases, with 15 bases between. CDR1 KGHSH and CDR2 LQKENI come from the germline V gene. This CDR3 comprises 15 residues. CDR3 DNA: TGTGCCAGCTCACCCCCGGGACTTGGGGGAGATACGCAGTATTTT. Amino acids: CASSPPGLGGDTQYF.

This chain uses TRBV15 with TRBJ2-1, with D possibly being TRBD2 (7 bases). CDR1 is LNHNV, CDR2 YYDKDF, per germline (reference sequence). This CDR3 is 12 amino acids long. V was pared by 6 bases and J by 9 bases, with 12 bases between. The CDR3 is CATSPRGGEQFF. The CDR3 nucleotides read TGTGCCACCAGTCCGAGGGGGGGTGAGCAGTTCTTC.

This chain joins TRBV2 and TRBJ2-3, with D possibly TRBD2 on 6 matching bases. The CDR3 is made up of 14 amino acids. V dropped 6 bases and J dropped 0 bases, with 10 bases sitting between them. CDR1 is SNHLY and CDR2 is FYNNEI in the germline V gene. CDR3 region: CASSRDSSTDTQYF. CDR3 sequence (DNA): TGTGCCAGCAGCCGGGACTCAAGCACAGATACGCAGTATTTT.

J is TRBJ2-3 and V is TRBV4-1; 8 bases are shared with TRBD2. J was trimmed by 4 bases and V by 1 base; bases with no gene match: 7. The germline V gene has CDR1 MGHRA and CDR2 YSYEKL. This CDR3 is built from 16 residues. The CDR3 region is CASSQVSGGLADTQYF. CDR3 bases: TGCGCCAGCAGCCAAGTCTCGGGGGGGCTGGCAGATACGCAGTATTTT.

V usage is TRBV27 and J usage is TRBJ2-1; D is possibly TRBD1 (5 bases). CDR3 size: 16 residues. CDR1 MNHEY and CDR2 SMNVEV come from the germline V gene (reference sequence). Deletions cut 2 bases from V and 7 bases from J, with 18 bases between. The CDR3: CASSLIADSRLNEQFF. The DNA of the CDR3 is TGTGCCAGCAGTTTAATTGCAGACAGCCGTTTGAATGAGCAGTTCTTC.

The chain recombines TRBV7-9 with TRBJ1-1; 7 bases align to TRBD1. The CDR3 has 13 residues. V dropped 4 bases and J dropped 6; count of bases not matched to a gene: 5. Germline assignment: CDR1 SEHNR and CDR2 FQNEAQ (reference sequence). The CDR3 bases are TGTGCCAGCAGCTATATACAGGGGTCTGAAGCTTTCTTT. Its protein product is CASSYIQGSEAFF.

The gene calls are TRBV2 and TRBJ2-2; 11 nucleotides agree with TRBD1. The CDR3 is 15 residues long. Per the germline V gene, CDR1 is SNHLY and CDR2 is FYNNEI. Trimming took 4 bases from V and 3 from J; bases not matched to a gene: 1. CDR3 region: CASSGTGGDTGELFF. The CDR3 DNA is TGTGCCAGCAGTGGGACAGGGGGCGACACCGGGGAGCTGTTTTTT.

This chain joins TRBV7-9 and TRBJ2-7, with 11 bases identical to TRBD2. This CDR3 spans 16 amino acids. Germline V gives CDR1 SEHNR, CDR2 FQNEAQ (reference sequence). V was pared by 5 bases and J by 1 base, with 7 bases of the junction left unmatched. Written as DNA, the CDR3 is TGTGCCAGCAGCACACCGGGACTAGCGGCTTCCTACGAGCAGTACTTC. Protein: CASSTPGLAASYEQYF.

The chain employs TRBV19 and TRBJ1-2, with 9 bases matching TRBD1. The CDR3 covers 13 residues. Germline V CDR1 and CDR2: LNHDA, SQIVND (reference sequence). V shed 8 bases and J 4 bases; nucleotides not matched to a gene: 5. The CDR3 spells CASGDRVTYGYTF. In DNA form, the CDR3 reads TGTGCCAGTGGGGACAGGGTCACCTATGGCTACACCTTC.

V usage is TRBV9 and J usage is TRBJ2-7, with D unresolved. The CDR3 is made up of 14 amino acids. V lost 4 bases and J lost 0, with 11 bases in between. Germline V lookup: CDR1 SGDLS, CDR2 YYNGEE. The CDR3 protein is CASSLRTTSYEQYF. CDR3 nucleotides: TGTGCCAGCAGCCTCCGGACGACCTCCTACGAGCAGTACTTC.

The V call is TRBV10-3, the J call TRBJ1-3; D uncertain. The CDR3 has 15 residues. Trimming shortened V by 4 bases and J by 0 bases, and 10 bases separated the two germline ends. CDR1 ENHRY and CDR2 SYGVKD come from the germline V gene. CDR3 residues: CAISARTVSGNTIYF. The CDR3 DNA is TGTGCCATCAGTGCAAGGACGGTCTCTGGAAACACCATATATTTT.

The chain is built from TRBV10-2 and TRBJ2-3; 7 bases line up with TRBD2. CDR3 length equals 15 residues. With V trimmed by 4 bases and J by 2 bases, 6 bases remained unmatched. The germline gives CDR1 WSHSY, CDR2 SAAADI. The CDR3 sequence is CASSVASGITDTQYF. In DNA, the CDR3 is TGCGCCAGCAGTGTTGCCAGCGGGATCACAGATACGCAGTATTTT.

This rearrangement joins TRBV19 to TRBJ2-7; D is tentatively TRBD1 or TRBD2 (6 bases each). V was clipped by 5 bases and J by 1 base, with 15 bases between them. The CDR3 runs to 15 residues. CDR1 is LNHDA, CDR2 SQIVND, per germline (reference sequence). The CDR3 protein is CASSPGWGASYEQYF. CDR3 sequence (DNA): TGTGCCAGTAGTCCGGGGTGGGGGGCGTCCTACGAGCAGTACTTC.